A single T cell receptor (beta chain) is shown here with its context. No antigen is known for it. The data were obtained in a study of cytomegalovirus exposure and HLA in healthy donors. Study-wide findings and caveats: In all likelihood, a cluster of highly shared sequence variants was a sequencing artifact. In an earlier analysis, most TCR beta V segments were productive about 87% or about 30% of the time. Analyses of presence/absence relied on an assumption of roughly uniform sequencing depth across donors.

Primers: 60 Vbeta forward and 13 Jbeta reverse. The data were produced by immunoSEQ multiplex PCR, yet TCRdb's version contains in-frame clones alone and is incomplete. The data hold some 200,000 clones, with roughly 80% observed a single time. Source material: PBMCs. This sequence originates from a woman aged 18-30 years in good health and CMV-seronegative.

In DNA form, the CDR3 reads TGTGCCAGCAGCTTAGGGACAGGGGGCCGCTCAACTAATGAAAAACTGTTTTTT. Translated: CASSLGTGGRSTNEKLFF. The chain joins TRBV5-6 to TRBJ1-4; 12 bases are shared with TRBD1. CDR3 size: 18 residues. V shed 2 bases, J shed 0 bases, and the junction held 5 bases outside the gene matches. CDR1 and CDR2 (germline): SGHDT, YYEEEE.